This TCR beta chain was sequenced in a study of blood T cell repertoires in COVID-19 (dated by TCRdb to the early 2020s). With regard to the full study: Collaborator samples came from the United States, Italy and Spain and covered acute and convalescent phases of COVID-19. A de-identified subject ID, COVID-19 status, age in years and sex were almost always included in the sample metadata. HLA class I and class II types, where available, came from metadata supplied by the sample provider rather than from assay-based typing. The repertoires were made available in a free public database intended to serve as a resource for research on the immune response to SARS-CoV-2. Samples were obtained from the ongoing ImmuneRACE study (first 160 participants) and from roughly 1,300 subjects provided by 6 global collaborators. The prospective study material was composed of cDNA or gDNA derived from T cells, B-cell-depleted T cells, or PBMCs. Deeply sampled blood TCRbeta repertoires from subjects exposed to, actively infected with, or recovered from COVID-19 were included in the dataset.

Here is what the overall study found, with its caveats: How much clinical and demographic metadata was included differed by source and by participant, and the metadata was provided uncurated.

The germline V gene provides CDR1 ENHRY and CDR2 SYGVKD. Reading from cysteine to phenylalanine, the CDR3 counts 13 amino acids. The CDR3 DNA has 39 bases and is translated from base 1. The V end gives up 6 bases and the J end 5 bases, leaving 7 bases in the junction not matched to a gene. Another Seattle source contributed samples from volunteer blood donors who had recovered from COVID-19. Each collaborating institution followed its own protocols to collect whole blood in K2EDTA tubes. Collaborator samples were shipped for TCRbeta analysis as frozen whole blood, isolated PBMCs, or DNA extracted from either sample type. The immunoSEQ Assay, a bias-controlled multiplex PCR, was used to amplify TCRbeta CDR3 regions from genomic DNA. The paper's data handling went like this. Within the assay, amplification of reference gene primers was used to estimate how many nucleated cells each sample contained. To quantify the absolute abundance of each unique TCRbeta CDR3 rearrangement, sequence reads were collapsed and filtered. For each sample, productive Simpson clonality was calculated as the square root of Simpson's diversity index over productive rearrangements. What TCRdb holds here is the immuneACCESS table cut down to in-frame rearrangements. Part of the clones is not present; checked against another copy, under half of the missing clones reflect an unresolved V gene, and the others are unexplained. V, J and clone size derive from that table, while D and trimming were established from the DNA sequence. The sample profile shows about 260,000 clones; 70% to 90% of them were found once. Of the sample, around 4.5% falls within the top ten clones.

With respect to this clone: Its antigen specificity is not known. No base quality values were provided; no much bigger clone lies one nucleotide off.

This sequence originates from a man aged 55 to 69 who had recovered from COVID-19. The sequenced sample consisted of peripheral blood. The chain couples TRBV10-3 to TRBJ2-7, with TRBD1 identical over 7 junction bases. The DNA reads TGTGCCATCAGCCCGGGACAGCCTGACGAGCAGTACTTC. It translates as CAISPGQPDEQYF.